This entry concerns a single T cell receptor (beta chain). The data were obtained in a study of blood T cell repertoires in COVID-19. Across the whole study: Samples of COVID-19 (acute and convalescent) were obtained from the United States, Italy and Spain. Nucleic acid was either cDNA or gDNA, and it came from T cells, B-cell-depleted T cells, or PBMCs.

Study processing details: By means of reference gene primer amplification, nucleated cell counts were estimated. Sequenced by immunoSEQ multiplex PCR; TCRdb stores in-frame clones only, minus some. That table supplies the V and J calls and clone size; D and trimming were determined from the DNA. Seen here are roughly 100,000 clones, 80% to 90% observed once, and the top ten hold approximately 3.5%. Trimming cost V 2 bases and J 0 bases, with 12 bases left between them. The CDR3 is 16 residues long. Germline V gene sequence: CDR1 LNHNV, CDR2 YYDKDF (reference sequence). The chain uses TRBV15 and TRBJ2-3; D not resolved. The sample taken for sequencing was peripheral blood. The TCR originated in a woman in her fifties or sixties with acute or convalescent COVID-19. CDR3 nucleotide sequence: TGTGCCACCAGCAGAAATCTAGGCCTTAGCACAGATACGCAGTATTTT. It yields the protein CATSRNLGLSTDTQYF.